These T cell receptor beta chains were read from a single sample in a study of OX40 agonist ivuxolimab in advanced cancers. The method was immunoSEQ multiplex PCR; TCRdb's version includes in-frame clones alone and lacks a portion of them. The sample carries approximately 50,000 clones, nearly 80% recorded once. Source: CD4+ or CD8+ T cells sorted from blood, taken in a trial of the OX40 agonist ivuxolimab. The source of these receptors is an adult with an advanced solid tumor such as melanoma, head and neck, liver or kidney cancer. CDR3s include the opening cysteine and the closing phenylalanine or tryptophan.

J | V | CDR3
TRBJ1-1 | TRBV7-9 | CASSPWTGGTEAFF
TRBJ1-2 | TRBV27 | CASAGSRGERGYTF
TRBJ1-5 | TRBV7-2 | CASSLSGRSNQPQHF
TRBJ2-1 | TRBV5-1 | CASSSSYPYNEQFF
TRBJ2-1 | TRBV14 | CASSQQWNEQFF
TRBJ1-2 | TRBV14 | CASSPRAGDGYTF
TRBJ1-1 | TRBV6-1 | CASSLDTEAFF
TRBJ2-5 | TRBV19 | CASSIIGNRETQYF
TRBJ1-5 | TRBV16 | CASSQRGYKDQPQHF
TRBJ2-3 | TRBV28 | CASSFPTHPPVSSDTQYF
TRBJ2-5 | TRBV5-6 | CASSPSGGIQETQYF
TRBJ1-2 | TRBV27 | CASSPWDRGGFDYGYTF
TRBJ1-2 | TRBV18 | CASSLDSYGYTF
TRBJ1-2 | TRBV28 | CASSLSQAYGYTF
TRBJ1-2 | TRBV7-2 | CASSLTRDSLNYGYTF
TRBJ1-6 | TRBV2 | CASSAPPGGAPVYSPLHF
TRBJ1-6 | TRBV5-5 | CASSAVNSPLHF
TRBJ2-1 | TRBV7-2 | CASSLVFTSYNEQFF
TRBJ2-5 | TRBV5-4 | CASSLDGGAGTQYF
TRBJ2-5 | TRBV7-9 | CASSPEEQRETQYF
TRBJ2-1 | TRBV6-1 | CASRRLGEHDEQFF
TRBJ2-5 | TRBV4-2 | CASSQDGRGETQYF
TRBJ1-2 | TRBV5-4 | CASSLMSGGIYGYTF
TRBJ1-1 | TRBV6-1 | CASGTRGLAEAFF
TRBJ1-2 | TRBV7-9 | CASSLENSGYTF
TRBJ1-1 | TRBV2 | CASSAGAPMNTEAFF
TRBJ1-1 | TRBV7-3 | CASSLSGGSTEAFF
TRBJ2-1 | TRBV7-6 | CASSFLGNEQFF
TRBJ2-7 | TRBV5-8 | CASSSRPGPYEQYF
TRBJ2-7 | TRBV6-1 | CASTPQGTYEQYF
TRBJ1-2 | TRBV28 | CASSSYRTYGYTF
TRBJ1-1 | TRBV7-8 | CASSLAGTGDTEAFF